One sample yielded the 6 T cell receptor beta chains listed below, sequenced in a study of monozygotic twins with inflammatory bowel disease. TCRdb reprocessed the 5' RACE reads and reports one entry per CDR3 protein, with no DNA. The listing records fewer than 550,000 distinct CDR3 sequences. The sample comprised blood. These receptors were taken from a human donor with ulcerative colitis or Crohn's disease, or a healthy co-twin of an affected twin (not recorded which).

This sequence joins TRBV7-6 and TRBJ2-1; there is no DNA to check the TCRdb D call of TRBD1. The CDR3 totals 14 residues. Germline assignment: CDR1 SGHVS and CDR2 FNYEAQ. CDR3 region: CASSRTGPNNEQFF. Complete variable domain (other parts from reference TRBV7-6 and TRBJ2-1): GAGVSQSPRYKVTKRGQDVALRCDPISGHVSLYWYRQALGQGPEFLTYFNYEAQQDKSGLPNDRFSAERPEGSISTLTIQRTEQRDSAMYRCASSRTGPNNEQFFGPGTRLTVL.

The CDR3 loop reads CSARDPHRANTGELFF. The V and J genes are TRBV20-1 and TRBJ2-2. Per the germline V gene, CDR1 is DFQATT and CDR2 is SNEGSKA (reference sequence). The CDR3 spans 16 residues.

The genes are TRBV5-1 and TRBJ2-1; checking the TCRdb D call of TRBD2 is not possible without DNA. Germline CDR1 and CDR2: SGHRS and YFSETQ. This CDR3 region has 15 residues. CDR3 sequence reads: CASSPRGGVNNEQFF.

The V gene is TRBV29-1, the J gene TRBJ1-1. Germline V gives CDR1 SQVTM, CDR2 ANQGSEA. This CDR3 is 12 amino acids long. CDR3 amino acids: CSASPHSTEAFF.

The J gene is TRBJ1-5, the V gene TRBV5-1; TCRdb's D call, TRBD1, is unchecked because there is no DNA. This CDR3 region has 15 residues. Germline lookup yields CDR1 SGHRS and CDR2 YFSETQ. The CDR3 protein is CASSLGQEANQPQHF.

The chain couples TRBV20-1 to TRBJ2-7; without DNA, the TCRdb call of TRBD2 cannot be checked. The CDR3 runs to 14 residues. Germline values: CDR1 DFQATT, CDR2 SNEGSKA (reference sequence). CDR3 sequence: CSASRTSGTSEQYF.